This passage covers 28 T cell receptor beta chains from one sample sequenced in a study of CD8 T cells in Susac syndrome. With random hexamers, about 0.45 to 1 ug RNA was reverse transcribed. TCRdb reprocessed the immunoSEQ multiplex PCR reads with MiXCR, giving one entry per CDR3 protein. The table shows about 60,000 distinct CDR3 sequences, with around 90% occurring only once. Sequencing was done on a sample of CD8+ T cells from PBMCs. The receptors come from a human donor in good health.

The J gene is TRBJ1-1, the V gene TRBV12-5; D possibly corresponds to TRBD1 (5 bases). The V end was cut by 2 bases, the J end by 4 bases, with 8 bases between. Germline V gives CDR1 LGHNT, CDR2 FRNRAP. This CDR3 is 13 amino acids long. CDR3 residues: CASGLSGSTEAFF. The CDR3 nucleotides read TGTGCTAGTGGTTTGTCAGGGAGCACTGAAGCTTTCTTT.

V usage is TRBV13 and J usage is TRBJ2-7; TRBD1 matches at 8 bases. The CDR3 spans 12 residues. The germline V gene encodes CDR1 PRHDT and CDR2 FYEKMQ (reference sequence). The V gene end was trimmed by 4 bases and the J gene end by 5 bases; junction bases not matched to a gene: 1. The CDR3 coding sequence is TGTGCCAGCAGCTCGGACAGGGACGAGCAGTACTTC. Translated, it gives CASSSDRDEQYF.

CDR3 nucleotide sequence: TGTGCCAGCAGTTGGGACAGGGACACTGAAGCTTTCTTT. Its protein is CASSWDRDTEAFF. The chain joins TRBV27 to TRBJ1-1, with 9 bases fitting TRBD1. Germline V gene lookup returns CDR1 MNHEY and CDR2 SMNVEV (reference sequence). This CDR3 comprises 13 residues. V shed 4 bases and J 3 bases; nucleotides not matched to a gene: 0.

This chain uses TRBV20-1 with TRBJ2-4; D is tentatively TRBD1 or TRBD2 (5 bases each). V was clipped by 6 bases and J by 8 bases, with 17 bases between them. This CDR3 is 13 amino acids long. Germline V CDR1 and CDR2: DFQATT, SNEGSKA (reference sequence). The CDR3 region has the DNA TGCAGTGCCGCAGAGAGGGGTAGGGACATTCAGTACTTC. It encodes CSAAERGRDIQYF.

The rearrangement joins TRBV3-1 to TRBJ2-1; maybe TRBD2 (5 bases). CDR1 and CDR2 from the germline V gene are LGHDT and YNNKEL (reference sequence). The CDR3 is made up of 17 amino acids. V dropped 0 bases and J dropped 0 bases, with 12 bases sitting between them. CDR3 in amino acids: CASSQDGEGNSYNEQFF. The CDR3 region has the DNA TGTGCCAGCAGCCAAGATGGAGAGGGCAACTCCTACAATGAGCAGTTCTTC.

CDR3 loop: CASSPGQETDTQYF. The CDR3 coding sequence is TGTGCCAGCAGTCCGGGACAGGAGACAGATACGCAGTATTTT. This chain links TRBV6-2 or TRBV6-3 with TRBJ2-3, with TRBD1 matching 8 bases. CDR3 length equals 14 residues. J lost 3 bases, V lost 5 bases, and 4 bases had no gene match. Germline lookup yields CDR1 MNHEY and CDR2 SVGEGT.

The chain joins TRBV24-1 to TRBJ2-3; D might be TRBD1 (6 bases). Looked up from germline, CDR1 is KGHDR and CDR2 is SFDVKD. CDR3 size: 11 residues. V gave up 9 bases and J gave up 5 bases, with 8 bases separating them. Here the CDR3 reads CATGQLDTQYF. In DNA form, the CDR3 reads TGTGCCACCGGACAGCTAGATACGCAGTATTTT.

The chain couples TRBV7-3 to TRBJ1-1, with D maybe TRBD1 (5 bases). The CDR3 contains 14 residues. Trimming removed 5 bases from V and 2 bases from J, with 12 bases in between. Germline V gene data show CDR1 as SGHTA and CDR2 as FQGTGA. Written as DNA, the CDR3 is TGTGCCAGCAGCCCCGGGAGGGGCAACACTGAAGCTTTCTTT. It yields the protein CASSPGRGNTEAFF.

This clonotype came up once. This chain connects TRBV7-9 to TRBJ2-2, with D possibly TRBD1 on 5 matching bases. Per the germline V gene, CDR1 is SEHNR and CDR2 is FQNEAQ (reference sequence). Trimming removed 1 base from V and 3 bases from J, with 12 bases in between. CDR3 length: 16 amino acids. In nucleotides, the CDR3 is TGTGCCAGCAGCTTAGGAGGCCAGGGCTACACCGGGGAGCTGTTTTTT. It is translated as CASSLGGQGYTGELFF.

The genes are TRBV7-9 and TRBJ2-7; 7 bases line up with TRBD1. V lost 3 bases and J lost 0; bases outside the gene matches: 5. Germline V gene sequence: CDR1 SEHNR, CDR2 FQNEAQ (reference sequence). The CDR3 loop spans 15 amino acids. The CDR3 DNA sequence: TGTGCCAGCAGCTTTTCGGGACAGAGCTCCTACGAGCAGTACTTC. Translated, it gives CASSFSGQSSYEQYF.

The chain carries TRBV7-9 and TRBJ2-7, with TRBD2 as a possible D gene (5 bases). V was cut by 0 bases and J by 2 bases, with 14 bases left in between. Germline CDR1 is SEHNR and CDR2 is FQNEAQ (reference sequence). The CDR3 is 16 residues long. In nucleotides, the CDR3 is TGTGCCAGCAGCTTAGCGTTAACCGGGAATCCCTACGAGCAGTACTTC. This codes for CASSLALTGNPYEQYF.

The rearrangement joins TRBV19 to TRBJ1-4, with D perhaps matching TRBD1 (6 bases). CDR1 is LNHDA and CDR2 is SQIVND in the germline V gene (reference sequence). V lost 0 bases, J lost 0 bases, and 14 bases lay in between. This CDR3 comprises 18 residues. CDR3 residues: CASSIDRTDYATNEKLFF. The DNA for the CDR3 is TGTGCCAGTAGTATAGATCGGACAGACTATGCAACTAATGAAAAACTGTTTTTT.

This sequence joins TRBV6-6 and TRBJ1-6; D is uncertain. The CDR3 totals 13 residues. The germline CDR1 and CDR2 sequences are MNHNY and SVGAGI (reference sequence). V was trimmed by 7 bases and J by 6 bases, leaving 10 bases between them. CDR3 coding DNA: TGTGCCAGCATAAGGGAGGGTAATTCACCCCTCCACTTT. Translated: CASIREGNSPLHF.

V usage is TRBV5-5 and J usage is TRBJ1-6, with a possible D match to TRBD1 (5 bases). This CDR3 contains 15 residues. Deletions cut 0 bases from V and 4 bases from J, with 8 bases between. Germline CDR1 SGHKS, CDR2 YYEKEE (reference sequence). CDR3 nucleotide sequence: TGTGCCAGCAGCTTGGTAGGGGAGTATAATTCACCCCTCCACTTT. Its protein is CASSLVGEYNSPLHF.

The CDR3 coding sequence is TGTGCCAGCAGTTACTTTGGGGAGGTTGAGCAGTTCTTC. Protein product: CASSYFGEVEQFF. The rearrangement links TRBV6-5 to TRBJ2-1, with D maybe TRBD2 (6 bases). The CDR3 has 13 amino acids. V was trimmed by 1 base and J by 9 bases, leaving 10 bases between them. The germline gives CDR1 MNHEY, CDR2 SVGAGI.

This clonotype has just one count. CDR3 DNA: TGTGCCAGCAGTATGTTAAGGACTGGGGCCAACGTCCTGACTTTC. Residues: CASSMLRTGANVLTF. The chain combines TRBV6-6 with TRBJ2-6, with D hard to call. V was clipped by 5 bases and J by 2 bases, with 10 bases between them. The CDR3 totals 15 residues. CDR1 is MNHNY, CDR2 SVGAGI, per germline (reference sequence).

This clonotype appeared once. As DNA, the CDR3 is TGTGCCAGCAGTGAGAGGGACGGTTCCTATGGCTACACCTTC. Encoded protein: CASSERDGSYGYTF. The chain recombines TRBV2 with TRBJ1-2, with D possibly TRBD1 on 5 matching bases. CDR1 is SNHLY, CDR2 FYNNEI, per germline. The CDR3 has 14 amino acids. V shed 3 bases and J shed 4 bases, with 12 bases lying between them.

The sample holds one count of this clonotype. The genes are TRBV7-2 and TRBJ1-2; possible D gene TRBD1, 6 bases. The V end lost 1 base, the J end lost 1 base, and 10 bases lay between the germline ends. CDR3 length: 15 amino acids. Germline lookup yields CDR1 SGHTA and CDR2 FQGNSA. The CDR3 protein is CASSLVGGGNYGYTF. The DNA for the CDR3 is TGTGCCAGCAGCTTAGTAGGGGGAGGTAACTATGGCTACACCTTC.

The CDR3 region has the DNA TGTGCCAGCAGCGTAAGTGGGGCGAGTGGAAACACCATATATTTT. Translating gives CASSVSGASGNTIYF. This chain connects TRBV9 to TRBJ1-3; TRBD1 might be the D (5 bases). Germline CDR1 SGDLS, CDR2 YYNGEE. The CDR3 is 15 amino acids. V was clipped by 1 base and J by 3 bases, with 11 bases between them. The variable domain in full, with the rest retrieved from reference TRBV9 and TRBJ1-3, is DSGVTQTPKHLITATGQRVTLRCSPRSGDLSVYWYQQSLDQGLQFLIQYYNGEERAKGNILERFSAQQFPDLHSELNLSSLELGDSALYFCASSVSGASGNTIYFGEGSWLTVV.

The chain carries TRBV4-3 and TRBJ1-4; 7 bases map to TRBD1. Trimming cost V 4 bases and J 4 bases; bases outside gene matches: 6. This CDR3 contains 15 residues. In germline, CDR1 is LGHNA, CDR2 YSLEER. CDR3 bases: TGCGCCAGCAGCCCCAGGACAGGACTTAATGAAAAACTGTTTTTT. It specifies CASSPRTGLNEKLFF.

This chain links TRBV7-3 with TRBJ2-1; 9 nucleotides line up with TRBD2. The germline CDR1 and CDR2 sequences are SGHTA and FQGTGA. The CDR3 extends over 18 amino acids. The V gene end was trimmed by 1 base and the J gene end by 6 bases; junction bases not matched to a gene: 13. Written as DNA, the CDR3 is TGTGCCAGCAGCTTAATCAGCCCCGGTCTGCGGGGGGGCAATGAGCAGTTCTTC. It translates to CASSLISPGLRGGNEQFF.

The chain recombines TRBV20-1 with TRBJ2-1, with 7 bases identical to TRBD1. Per germline, CDR1 DFQATT and CDR2 SNEGSKA (reference sequence). This CDR3 contains 13 residues. Trimming cost V 6 bases and J 10 bases; bases outside gene matches: 12. DNA for the CDR3: TGCAGTGCAAGAACCGGGACAGCCACGGAGCAGTTCTTC. As protein: CSARTGTATEQFF.

The chain combines TRBV11-2 with TRBJ2-7; 8 bases line up with TRBD1. V trimming: 4 bases; J trimming: 2 bases; junction bases outside the gene matches: 4. Germline loops: CDR1 SGHAT, CDR2 FQNNGV. CDR3 length: 14 amino acids. The CDR3 spells CASSWDRSTYEQYF. The CDR3 DNA follows: TGTGCCAGCAGCTGGGACAGGAGCACCTACGAGCAGTACTTC.

The chain combines TRBV9 with TRBJ2-2; TRBD1 matches 7 bases. V dropped 4 bases and J dropped 5; count of bases not matched to a gene: 5. CDR1 SGDLS and CDR2 YYNGEE come from the germline V gene. The CDR3 length is 14 residues. CDR3 region: CASSPQGYTGELFF. In DNA form, the CDR3 reads TGTGCCAGCAGCCCACAGGGGTATACCGGGGAGCTGTTTTTT.

V and J are TRBV6-1 and TRBJ2-1; TRBD2 agrees at 12 bases. The CDR3 has 16 amino acids. Germline V gives CDR1 MNHNS, CDR2 SASEGT. Unmatched junction bases numbered 7, after V lost 4 bases and J lost 6 bases. CDR3 residues: CASSALAGGLGNEQFF. The DNA for the CDR3 is TGTGCCAGCAGTGCGCTAGCGGGGGGGCTTGGCAATGAGCAGTTCTTC.

The chain joins TRBV7-9 to TRBJ2-1; 10 bases agree with TRBD2. The trim removed 2 bases at V and 10 bases at J, leaving 17 bases unmatched. Germline values: CDR1 SEHNR, CDR2 FQNEAQ (reference sequence). This CDR3 spans 18 amino acids. In DNA form, the CDR3 reads TGTGCCAGCAGCTTACCCCCTCGGACTAGCGGCTCCGAGAACGAGCAGTTCTTC. This codes for CASSLPPRTSGSENEQFF.

The CDR3 reads CASSQRGGDTGELFF. CDR3 sequence (DNA): TGTGCCAGCAGCCAACGCGGGGGGGACACCGGGGAGCTGTTTTTT. The chain employs TRBV12-3 or TRBV12-4 and TRBJ2-2; 9 nucleotides agree with TRBD2. Trimming removed 6 bases from V and 3 bases from J; junction bases left unmatched: 5. The length of the CDR3 is 15 residues.

This chain uses TRBV10-3 with TRBJ1-1, with D perhaps matching TRBD1 (6 bases). This CDR3 is 12 amino acids long. In germline, CDR1 is ENHRY, CDR2 SYGVKD. Trimming took 9 bases from V and 2 from J, leaving 10 bases between them. This CDR3 is CAIRGGNTEAFF. The CDR3 nucleotides are TGTGCCATTCGGGGGGGCAACACTGAAGCTTTCTTT.